These 22 T cell receptor beta chains were all obtained from the same sample, sequenced in a study of naive and memory T cell subsets. Two oligonucleotides, mixed equimolar, formed the beta constant-region primer covering TRBC1 and TRBC2. Ligated cDNA was amplified by four rounds of PCR with nested alpha and beta constant-region primers and SP2. TCRdb re-analysed the UMI-ligation and nested PCR reads in MiXCR, keeping a single row per CDR3 protein. The sample gives approximately 29,000 distinct CDR3 sequences, approximately 17% of which show up once; 3.4% is in the top ten. Sample: effector memory CD4+ T cells from blood. Specified subset: effector memory, CD45RA- CD27-. The receptors here all came from a human donor in good health.

Concerning this clonotype: A much more abundant neighbour one base away suggests this may be a read error. This rearrangement joins TRBV28 to TRBJ2-7; possible D gene TRBD1, 6 bases. The germline V gene encodes CDR1 MDHEN and CDR2 SYDVKM. V was pared by 4 bases and J by 6 bases, with 7 bases between. The CDR3 runs to 11 residues. The CDR3 sequence is CASSYRVEQYF. CDR3 sequence (DNA): TGTGCCAGCAGTTACAGGGTCGAGCAGTACTTC.

The chain links TRBV29-1 to TRBJ2-1; D call uncertain. The V end was cut by 4 bases, the J end by 8 bases, with 9 bases between. There are 11 residues in the CDR3. CDR1 is SQVTM and CDR2 is ANQGSEA in the germline V gene. CDR3 residues: CSVGNSYEQFF. DNA for the CDR3: TGCAGCGTTGGAAATTCATATGAGCAGTTCTTC.

This clonotype came up a few times. The chain joins TRBV25-1 to TRBJ2-1; no definite D call. Trimming left V 5 bases short and J 4 bases short, with 15 bases between. Germline CDR1 reads MGHDK; CDR2 reads SYGVNS. The CDR3 is made up of 15 amino acids. The CDR3 DNA follows: TGTGCCAGCAGTTCCCGCCAGAGAACTTACAATGAGCAGTTCTTC. This codes for CASSSRQRTYNEQFF.

This chain connects TRBV29-1 to TRBJ2-1; 7 bases fit TRBD2. The CDR3 runs 15 residues. V lost 5 bases to trimming and J lost 3 bases; unmatched junction nucleotides: 10. CDR1 SQVTM and CDR2 ANQGSEA come from the germline V gene. Written as DNA, the CDR3 is TGCAGCGTTAAGGGAGGAGCGGGACTCTACAATGAGCAGTTCTTC. It encodes CSVKGGAGLYNEQFF.

CDR3 bases: TGTGCCAGCAGCTTAACCCACACCGGGGAGCTGTTTTTT. Its translation is CASSLTHTGELFF. V is TRBV7-3 and J is TRBJ2-2, with D unresolved. The CDR3 loop spans 13 amino acids. Germline CDR1 is SGHTA and CDR2 is FQGTGA. Trimming shortened V by 0 bases and J by 3 bases, and 2 bases separated the two germline ends.

The rearrangement uses TRBV7-3 and TRBJ2-1; D remains ambiguous. Looked up from germline, CDR1 is SGHTA and CDR2 is FQGTGA. The CDR3 is made up of 15 amino acids. V gave up 5 bases and J gave up 0 bases, with 11 bases separating them. The CDR3 region is CASSGDRSSYNEQFF. The CDR3 DNA reads as TGTGCCAGCAGCGGTGATAGGAGCTCCTACAATGAGCAGTTCTTC.

The chain employs TRBV6-2 or TRBV6-3 and TRBJ1-1; D not resolved. This CDR3 spans 12 amino acids. V was shortened by 6 bases and J by 8 bases, with 13 bases between the two germline ends. Germline CDR1 MNHEY, CDR2 SVGEGT. The CDR3 nucleotides are TGTGCCAGCAGGCGCCGGGGTCAGGAAGCTTTCTTT. Translation gives CASRRRGQEAFF.

This clonotype was counted a few times. The chain employs TRBV20-1 and TRBJ2-3; D not resolved. V was pared by 8 bases and J by 0 bases, with 12 bases between. Per germline, CDR1 DFQATT and CDR2 SNEGSKA (reference sequence). This CDR3 has 13 amino acids. The CDR3 is CSTRATSTDTQYF. Written as DNA, the CDR3 is TGCAGTACCCGGGCTACTAGCACAGATACGCAGTATTTT.

Within the sample, this clonotype is medium-sized. The chain combines TRBV20-1 with TRBJ1-6; weak D call: TRBD1 (5 bases). V lost 6 bases, J lost 10 bases, and 19 bases lay in between. The germline V gene encodes CDR1 DFQATT and CDR2 SNEGSKA (reference sequence). This CDR3 comprises 14 residues. CDR3 sequence: CSANPGQGGSPLHF. CDR3 bases: TGCAGTGCAAATCCGGGGCAGGGAGGGTCACCCCTCCACTTT.

The CDR3 region has the DNA TGTGCCTGGAAGGTCCGGCAGAGCTCCTACGAGCAGTACTTC. Amino acid sequence: CAWKVRQSSYEQYF. This sequence joins TRBV30 and TRBJ2-7; D not resolved. V gave up 4 bases and J gave up 0 bases, with 13 bases separating them. The CDR3 is made up of 14 amino acids. Germline V gives CDR1 GTSNPN, CDR2 SVGIG (reference sequence). The entire variable domain, with the rest obtained from reference TRBV30 and TRBJ2-7, is as follows: SQTIHQWPATLVQPVGSPLSLECTVEGTSNPNLYWYRQAAGRGLQLLFYSVGIGQISSEVPQNLSASRPQDRQFILSSKKLLLSDSGFYLCAWKVRQSSYEQYFGPGTRLTVT.

This clonotype is medium-sized by share. The chain carries TRBV4-1 and TRBJ1-1; the D is unclear. The CDR3 loop spans 13 amino acids. With 7 bases removed from V and 1 base from J, the gap between germline ends came to 10 bases. Germline V gene lookup returns CDR1 MGHRA and CDR2 YSYEKL. CDR3 sequence reads: CASIAPKNTEAFF. CDR3 sequence (DNA): TGCGCCAGCATCGCTCCGAAGAACACTGAAGCTTTCTTT.

This clonotype was counted ten times or more. The V call is TRBV15, the J call TRBJ1-4; 7 bases align to TRBD1. Germline values: CDR1 LNHNV, CDR2 YYDKDF (reference sequence). Losses at the gene ends were 1 base for V and 4 bases for J; bases not matched to a gene: 6. The length of the CDR3 is 16 residues. The CDR3 region is CATSRVQGGRNEKLFF. DNA of the CDR3: TGTGCCACCAGCAGAGTCCAGGGGGGGCGTAATGAAAAACTGTTTTTT. The variable domain in full, with the rest retrieved from reference TRBV15 and TRBJ1-4, is DAMVIQNPRYQVTQFGKPVTLSCSQTLNHNVMYWYQQKSSQAPKLLFHYYDKDFNNEADTPDNFQSRRPNTSFCFLDIRSPGLGDTAMYLCATSRVQGGRNEKLFFGSGTQLSVL.

This clonotype was seen at least ten times. The CDR3 sequence is CASSSPGYGDEQFF. CDR3 sequence (DNA): TGTGCCAGCAGCTCCCCGGGATACGGAGATGAGCAGTTCTTC. The rearrangement links TRBV5-5 to TRBJ2-1; D is possibly TRBD2 (5 bases). The CDR3 loop spans 14 amino acids. CDR1 is SGHKS and CDR2 is YYEKEE in the germline V gene (reference sequence). Between the trimmed V and J ends, which lost 3 bases and 8 bases, there was a span of 15 bases. The whole variable domain, filled in from reference TRBV5-5 and TRBJ2-1, reads DAGVTQSPTHLIKTRGQQVTLRCSPISGHKSVSWYQQVLGQGPQFIFQYYEKEERGRGNFPDRFSARQFPNYSSELNVNALLLGDSALYLCASSSPGYGDEQFFGPGTRLTVL.

This sequence joins TRBV3-1 and TRBJ2-2; D ambiguous. The CDR3 runs 17 residues. Germline assignment: CDR1 LGHDT and CDR2 YNNKEL (reference sequence). V shed 1 base and J shed 8 bases, with 20 bases lying between them. The CDR3 coding sequence is TGTGCCAGCAGCCAAGCCATGGCCGGCGCCTTCAGGGGGGAGCTGTTTTTT. Amino acids: CASSQAMAGAFRGELFF.

J is TRBJ2-4 and V is TRBV19; TRBD1 might be the D (8 bases). Looked up from germline, CDR1 is LNHDA and CDR2 is SQIVND (reference sequence). Between the trimmed V and J ends, which lost 6 bases and 5 bases, there was a span of 14 bases. The CDR3 has 14 amino acids. CDR3 loop: CASRRTGRENIQYF. As DNA, the CDR3 is TGTGCCAGTAGACGGACAGGGAGGGAAAACATTCAGTACTTC. The whole variable domain, remainder taken from reference TRBV19 and TRBJ2-4, is DGGITQSPKYLFRKEGQNVTLSCEQNLNHDAMYWYRQDPGQGLRLIYYSQIVNDFQKGDIAEGYSVSREKKESFPLTVTSAQKNPTAFYLCASRRTGRENIQYFGAGTRLSVL.

This clonotype showed up many times. This rearrangement joins TRBV7-2 to TRBJ2-1; TRBD2 agrees at 8 bases. In germline, CDR1 is SGHTA, CDR2 FQGNSA. The length of the CDR3 is 15 residues. V was pared by 5 bases and J by 6 bases, with 9 bases of the junction left unmatched. The CDR3 DNA reads TGTGCCAGCAGCCGCGGAGCGGGAGCGCGCAATGAGCAGTTCTTC. This gives the protein CASSRGAGARNEQFF.

The chain carries TRBV29-1 and TRBJ2-1; perhaps TRBD2 as D (6 bases). Germline CDR1 SQVTM, CDR2 ANQGSEA. The length of the CDR3 is 14 residues. Deletions cut 5 bases from V and 0 bases from J, with 11 bases between. CDR3 loop: CSVSGTGSYNEQFF. CDR3 coding DNA: TGCAGCGTTTCCGGGACTGGCTCCTACAATGAGCAGTTCTTC.

This chain links TRBV29-1 with TRBJ2-1; D perhaps matches TRBD1 (5 bases). V was cut by 2 bases and J by 15 bases, with 14 bases left in between. The CDR3 totals 11 residues. The germline V gene encodes CDR1 SQVTM and CDR2 ANQGSEA. The CDR3 loop reads CSVESRAVRFF. In DNA, the CDR3 is TGCAGCGTTGAAAGCAGGGCTGTCCGGTTCTTC.

This clonotype showed up just a few times. The chain couples TRBV14 to TRBJ1-2; TRBD1 might be the D (5 bases). This CDR3 has 15 residues. Per germline, CDR1 SGHDN and CDR2 FVKESK. The ends were cut back, 0 bases at V and 4 bases at J, with 12 bases in the middle. This CDR3 reads CASSQDWDGPYGYTF. As DNA, the CDR3 is TGTGCCAGCAGCCAAGACTGGGACGGTCCCTATGGCTACACCTTC.

This clonotype was seen more than once but under ten times. The chain joins TRBV3-1 to TRBJ1-6, with D tentatively TRBD1 (6 bases). Germline CDR1 LGHDT, CDR2 YNNKEL (reference sequence). V was cut by 0 bases and J by 4 bases, with 10 bases left in between. The CDR3 is 16 amino acids. The CDR3 DNA is TGTGCCAGCAGCCAAGAGCTAACAGGGTATAATTCACCCCTCCACTTT. This translates into CASSQELTGYNSPLHF. The whole variable domain, remainder taken from reference TRBV3-1 and TRBJ1-6, is DTAVSQTPKYLVTQMGNDKSIKCEQNLGHDTMYWYKQDSKKFLKIMFSYNNKELIINETVPNRFSPKSPDKAHLNLHINSLELGDSAVYFCASSQELTGYNSPLHFGNGTRLTVT.

This clonotype was seen a handful of times. This chain joins TRBV20-1 and TRBJ1-5, with D uncertain. CDR3 length: 14 amino acids. The V gene lost 4 bases and the J gene lost 3 bases, with 13 bases spanning the gap. The germline V gene has CDR1 DFQATT and CDR2 SNEGSKA (reference sequence). The CDR3 protein is CSAKVGRDNQPQHF. The CDR3 DNA is TGCAGTGCTAAGGTCGGGAGGGACAATCAGCCCCAGCATTTT.

This rearrangement joins TRBV3-1 to TRBJ1-1; 7 bases match TRBD1. Germline CDR1 and CDR2: LGHDT and YNNKEL (reference sequence). V dropped 3 bases and J dropped 6; count of bases not matched to a gene: 1. This CDR3 is 12 amino acids long. DNA of the CDR3: TGTGCCAGCAGCCATCAGGGGGCTGAAGCTTTCTTT. Translating gives CASSHQGAEAFF.